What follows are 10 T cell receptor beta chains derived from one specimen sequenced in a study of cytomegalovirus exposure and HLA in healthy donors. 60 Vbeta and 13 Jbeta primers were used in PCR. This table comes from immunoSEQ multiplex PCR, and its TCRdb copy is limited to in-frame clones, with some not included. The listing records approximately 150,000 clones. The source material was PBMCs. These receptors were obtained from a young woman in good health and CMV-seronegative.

This CDR3 reads CASSLGLTTDTQYF. DNA for the CDR3: TGTGCCAGCAGCTTGGGGCTAACCACAGATACGCAGTATTTT. This rearrangement joins TRBV7-2 to TRBJ2-3; tentatively, D is TRBD1 (5 bases). From germline, CDR1 is SGHTA and CDR2 FQGNSA. V lost 3 bases, J lost 2 bases, and 9 bases lay in between. This CDR3 is 14 amino acids long.

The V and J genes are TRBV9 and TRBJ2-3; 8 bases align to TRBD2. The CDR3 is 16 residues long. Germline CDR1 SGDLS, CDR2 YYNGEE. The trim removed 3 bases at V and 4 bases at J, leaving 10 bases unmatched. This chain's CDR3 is CASSGGAGGLADTQYF. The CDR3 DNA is TGTGCCAGCAGCGGGGGCGCGGGGGGTCTTGCAGATACGCAGTATTTT. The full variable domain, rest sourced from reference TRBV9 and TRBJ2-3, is DSGVTQTPKHLITATGQRVTLRCSPRSGDLSVYWYQQSLDQGLQFLIQYYNGEERAKGNILERFSAQQFPDLHSELNLSSLELGDSALYFCASSGGAGGLADTQYFGPGTRLTVL.

The CDR3 is CAWSVGGGFEEKLFF. CDR3 nucleotides: TGTGCCTGGAGTGTAGGGGGTGGGTTCGAAGAAAAACTGTTTTTT. V gene TRBV30 combines with J gene TRBJ1-4; D might be TRBD1 (6 bases). Germline CDR1 is GTSNPN and CDR2 is SVGIG (reference sequence). The CDR3 runs 15 residues. V was cut by 0 bases and J by 8 bases, with 16 bases left in between.

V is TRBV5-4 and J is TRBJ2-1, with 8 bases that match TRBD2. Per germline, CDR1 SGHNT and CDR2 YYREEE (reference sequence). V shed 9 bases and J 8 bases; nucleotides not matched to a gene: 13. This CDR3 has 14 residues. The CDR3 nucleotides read TGTGCCACCGAACCCCTAGCGGGCGGGGATGAGCAGTTCTTC. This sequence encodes CATEPLAGGDEQFF.

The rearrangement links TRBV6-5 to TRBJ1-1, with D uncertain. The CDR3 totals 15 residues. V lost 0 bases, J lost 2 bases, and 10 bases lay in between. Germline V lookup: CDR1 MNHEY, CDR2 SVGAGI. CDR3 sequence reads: CASSYSSRLNTEAFF. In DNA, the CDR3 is TGTGCCAGCAGTTACTCGAGCAGGTTAAACACTGAAGCTTTCTTT.

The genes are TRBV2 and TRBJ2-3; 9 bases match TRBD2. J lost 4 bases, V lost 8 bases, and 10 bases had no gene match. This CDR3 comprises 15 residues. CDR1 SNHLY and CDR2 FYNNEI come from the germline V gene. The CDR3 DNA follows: TGTGCCAGCCTTAGCGGGAGAGCGGGGGCAGATACGCAGTATTTT. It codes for CASLSGRAGADTQYF.

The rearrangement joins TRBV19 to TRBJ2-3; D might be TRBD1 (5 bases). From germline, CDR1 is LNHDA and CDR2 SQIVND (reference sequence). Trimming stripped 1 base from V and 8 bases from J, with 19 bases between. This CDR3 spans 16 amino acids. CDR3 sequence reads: CASSIADREARGTQYF. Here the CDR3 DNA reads TGTGCCAGTAGTATAGCAGACAGAGAGGCTAGAGGTACGCAGTATTTT.

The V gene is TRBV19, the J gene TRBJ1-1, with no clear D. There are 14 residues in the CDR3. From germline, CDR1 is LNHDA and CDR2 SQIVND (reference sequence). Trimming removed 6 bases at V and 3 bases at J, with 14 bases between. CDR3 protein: CASRPERRDTEAFF. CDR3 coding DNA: TGTGCCAGTAGACCCGAACGCCGGGACACTGAAGCTTTCTTT.

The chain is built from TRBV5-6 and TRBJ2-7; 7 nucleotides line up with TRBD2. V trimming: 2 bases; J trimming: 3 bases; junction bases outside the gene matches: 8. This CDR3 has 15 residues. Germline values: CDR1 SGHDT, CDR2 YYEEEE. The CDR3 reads CASSFSVTSFYEQYF. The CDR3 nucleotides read TGTGCCAGCAGCTTTTCCGTGACTAGCTTCTACGAGCAGTACTTC.

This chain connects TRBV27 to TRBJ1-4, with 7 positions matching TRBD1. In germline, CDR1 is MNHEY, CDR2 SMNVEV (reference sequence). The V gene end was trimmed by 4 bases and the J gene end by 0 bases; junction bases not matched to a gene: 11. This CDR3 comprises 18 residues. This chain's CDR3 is CASSSLTGPVTTNEKLFF. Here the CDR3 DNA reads TGTGCCAGCAGTTCCTTGACAGGGCCGGTCACAACTAATGAAAAACTGTTTTTT. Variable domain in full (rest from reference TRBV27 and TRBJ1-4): EAQVTQNPRYLITVTGKKLTVTCSQNMNHEYMSWYRQDPGLGLRQIYYSMNVEVTDKGDVPEGYKVSRKEKRNFPLILESPSPNQTSLYFCASSSLTGPVTTNEKLFFGSGTQLSVL.